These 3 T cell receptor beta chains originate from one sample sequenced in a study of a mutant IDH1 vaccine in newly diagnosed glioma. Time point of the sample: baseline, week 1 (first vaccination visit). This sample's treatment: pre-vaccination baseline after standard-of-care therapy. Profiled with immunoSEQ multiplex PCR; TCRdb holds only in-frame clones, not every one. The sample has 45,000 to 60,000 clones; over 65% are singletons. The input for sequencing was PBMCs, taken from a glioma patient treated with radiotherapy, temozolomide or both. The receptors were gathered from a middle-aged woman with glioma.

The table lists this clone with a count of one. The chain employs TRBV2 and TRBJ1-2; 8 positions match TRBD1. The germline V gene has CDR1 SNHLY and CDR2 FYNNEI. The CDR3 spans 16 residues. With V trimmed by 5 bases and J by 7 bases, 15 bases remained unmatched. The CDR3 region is CASSLPPDRGRGGYTF. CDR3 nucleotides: TGTGCCAGCAGTTTACCCCCTGACAGGGGCCGGGGTGGCTACACCTTC.

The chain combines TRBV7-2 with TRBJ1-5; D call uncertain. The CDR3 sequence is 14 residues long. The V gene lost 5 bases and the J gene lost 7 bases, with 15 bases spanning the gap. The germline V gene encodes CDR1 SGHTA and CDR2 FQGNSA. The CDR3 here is CASSLLGWGQPQHF. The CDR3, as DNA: TGTGCCAGCAGCCTCCTGGGTTGGGGACAGCCCCAGCATTTT.

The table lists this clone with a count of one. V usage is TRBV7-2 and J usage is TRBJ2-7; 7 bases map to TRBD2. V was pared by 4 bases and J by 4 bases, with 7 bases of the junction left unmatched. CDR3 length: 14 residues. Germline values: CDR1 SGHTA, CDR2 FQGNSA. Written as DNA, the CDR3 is TGTGCCAGCAGCTCCCTAGCGGCGACGTACGAGCAGTACTTC. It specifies CASSSLAATYEQYF.